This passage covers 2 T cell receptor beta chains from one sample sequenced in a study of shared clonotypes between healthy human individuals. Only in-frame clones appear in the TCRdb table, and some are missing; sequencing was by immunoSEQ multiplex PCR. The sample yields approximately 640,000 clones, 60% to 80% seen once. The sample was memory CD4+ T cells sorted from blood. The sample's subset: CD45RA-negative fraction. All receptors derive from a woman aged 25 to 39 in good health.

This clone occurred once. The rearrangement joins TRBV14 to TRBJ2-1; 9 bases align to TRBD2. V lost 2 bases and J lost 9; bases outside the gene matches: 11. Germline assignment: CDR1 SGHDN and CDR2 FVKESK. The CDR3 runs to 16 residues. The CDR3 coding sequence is TGTGCCAGCAGCCAACTCTCCTTGGCGGGAGGGCTTGAGCAGTTCTTC. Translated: CASSQLSLAGGLEQFF. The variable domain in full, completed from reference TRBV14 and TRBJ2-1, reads EAGVTQFPSHSVIEKGQTVTLRCDPISGHDNLYWYRRVMGKEIKFLLHFVKESKQDESGMPNNRFLAERTGGTYSTLKVQPAELEDSGVYFCASSQLSLAGGLEQFFGPGTRLTVL.

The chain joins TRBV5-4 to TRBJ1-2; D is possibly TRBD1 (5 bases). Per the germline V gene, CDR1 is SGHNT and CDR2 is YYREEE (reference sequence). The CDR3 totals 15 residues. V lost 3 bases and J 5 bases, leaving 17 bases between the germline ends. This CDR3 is CASSSGLPGLYGYTF. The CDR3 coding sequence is TGTGCCAGCAGCTCGGGACTTCCCGGATTATATGGCTACACCTTC.